Listed here is a single T cell receptor beta chain. The target antigen is unknown. The sample comes from a study of T cell responses to AZD1222 COVID-19 vaccine. Study findings and constraints: Donor demographics were predominantly white British with a female majority; clonal diversity may be underestimated. The reported proportion of spike-specific TCRs targeting unmutated variant regions was nearly half. Breadth and depth of Spike-specific TCRs rose after two AZD1222 doses.

Some clones are missing from TCRdb's copy, which holds only in-frame ones; the method was immunoSEQ multiplex PCR. The sample lists about 130,000 clones; roughly 90% were seen once. The V gene end was trimmed by 1 base and the J gene end by 1 base; junction bases not matched to a gene: 1. The CDR3 has 14 residues. Germline CDR1 SGHRS, CDR2 YFSETQ. V and J are TRBV5-1 and TRBJ1-1; TRBD1 matches 7 bases. The receptor's source is an adult who received the AZD1222 COVID-19 vaccine. The sample in question was peripheral blood, obtained 28 days after the second AZD1222 dose. The CDR3 here is CASSLNRGNTEAFF. Written as DNA, the CDR3 is TGCGCCAGCAGCTTGAACAGGGGGAACACTGAAGCTTTCTTT.